These 3 T cell receptor beta chains came from one sample sequenced in a study of blood T cell repertoires in COVID-19. The protocol was immunoSEQ multiplex PCR, while the TCRdb copy is restricted to in-frame clones and leaves out a portion. In the table there are 200,000 to 300,000 clones, around 86% of which are singletons. Sample: PBMCs or T cells enriched from blood (not recorded which). Source of these receptors: a woman between 18 and 29 years old who had recovered from COVID-19.

V and J are TRBV7-8 and TRBJ2-1; D is uncertain. This CDR3 has 13 residues. Per germline, CDR1 SGHVS and CDR2 FQNEAQ. Deletions cut 1 base from V and 5 bases from J, with 6 bases between. CDR3 in DNA: TGTGCCAGCAGCTTAGACCGGGACAATGAGCAGTTCTTC. It is translated as CASSLDRDNEQFF.

The rearrangement links TRBV6-5 to TRBJ1-1, with TRBD1 matching over 11 bases. The CDR3 extends over 14 amino acids. Germline trimming cut 6 bases from V and 5 bases from J; bases unmatched to any gene: 5. Germline V lookup: CDR1 MNHEY, CDR2 SVGAGI. The CDR3 DNA reads as TGTGCCAGCAGCCAGGGACAGGGGGGGACTGAAGCTTTCTTT. It encodes CASSQGQGGTEAFF.

The CDR3 loop is CASRKPWTSAYEQYF. The CDR3 coding sequence is TGTGCCAGCAGGAAACCCTGGACTAGCGCTTACGAGCAGTACTTC. The chain couples TRBV11-2 to TRBJ2-7; 9 nucleotides line up with TRBD2. Germline V CDR1 and CDR2: SGHAT, FQNNGV. Germline trimming cut 6 bases from V and 4 bases from J; bases unmatched to any gene: 10. The CDR3 loop spans 15 amino acids.